What follows describes a single T cell receptor (beta chain). Its target is not known. The unexposed donors gave CD4+ T cells in about 2010-2019, prior to COVID-19. CD4+ T cells were isolated from the cells after 10 days of culture. As cell numbers allowed, unexposed-donor CD4+ T cells faced SARS-CoV-2 S/N and four cold-coronavirus spikes. The data derive from a study of CD4 T cells in relation to SARS-CoV-2 and coronaviruses. Study-level results: Samples before the pandemic and after infection were not matched within any donor.

Measured with immunoSEQ multiplex PCR; TCRdb has only the in-frame clones, and not every one. The table shows more than 20,000 clones, with under 80% occurring only once. The germline V gene encodes CDR1 SGHNT and CDR2 YYREEE (reference sequence). V gave up 4 bases and J gave up 7 bases, with 17 bases separating them. This CDR3 spans 15 amino acids. This clonotype was sampled from a human donor in good health. Specimen: CD4+ T cells from PBMCs, cultured in vitro. The chain joins TRBV5-4 to TRBJ1-4, with D possibly matching TRBD1 (6 bases). CDR3 region: CASSPTTGFSEKLFF. CDR3 sequence (DNA): TGTGCCAGCAGCCCGACAACAGGGTTCAGTGAAAAACTGTTTTTT.